This TCR beta chain was captured by sequencing in a study of CD8+CD57+ T cells in acquired aplastic anemia. Study summary: Each DNA sample taken from sorted CD4+ and CD8+ cells came to roughly 3.5 ug on average. General study findings and limits: The study found no significant CD8+ Simpson's diversity difference between patients and controls.

Profiling of TCR beta VDJ combinations and CDR3 sequences used genomic DNA as template. One entry per CDR3 protein, called by TCRdb with MiXCR from the reads. The sample holds about 180,000 distinct CDR3 sequences, roughly 48% seen once. It was patients with CD8+CD57+ cell expansion by flow cytometry who were chosen for sequencing. Each of the patients presented with severe acquired aplastic anemia. All patients were therapy-naive when blood was sampled. This clonotype was seen ten or more times. Its antigen is still unknown. Germline V CDR1 and CDR2: SEHNR, FQNEAQ (reference sequence). CDR3 length: 15 residues. V was pared by 1 base and J by 7 bases, with 11 bases between.

This sequence joins TRBV7-9 and TRBJ1-6; D is unclear. The sequencing input was sorted CD4+, CD8+, or CD8+CD57+ T cells (not recorded which) from PBMCs. The source of this sequence is a human donor with aplastic anemia. As DNA, the CDR3 is TGTGCCAGCAGCTTAGGAGGGTTAGAGAATTCACCCCTCCACTTT. This gives the protein CASSLGGLENSPLHF.